These 12 T cell receptor beta chains share one sample of origin, sequenced in a study of T cell repertoires in cytomegalovirus infection. TCRdb redid the calling of the reads with MiXCR, one entry per CDR3 protein. The sample holds approximately 550,000 distinct CDR3 sequences, about 15% seen once. Sequenced input: CD8+ T cells from PBMCs. The source is a human donor in good health (CMV status not recorded). Some clones in this sample may be carry-over from other donors' samples.

In this sample, this clonotype turned up a few times. The chain recombines TRBV27 with TRBJ1-2; no clear D. Trimming took off 3 bases at V and 2 bases at J, with 7 bases between the two ends. The CDR3 is 13 amino acids. Germline CDR1 and CDR2: MNHEY and SMNVEV (reference sequence). This CDR3 reads CASSFTQNYGYTF. For the CDR3, the DNA is TGTGCCAGCAGTTTTACACAAAACTATGGCTACACCTTC.

This clonotype showed up just a few times. For the CDR3, the DNA is TGTGCCAGCAGTCCTCTCCTTTCCGGGACTAGCGCCGGGGAGCTGTTTTTT. Encoded protein: CASSPLLSGTSAGELFF. This sequence joins TRBV27 and TRBJ2-2; TRBD2 matches at 10 bases. Germline V gene data show CDR1 as MNHEY and CDR2 as SMNVEV (reference sequence). The CDR3 length is 17 residues. V dropped 5 bases and J dropped 6; count of bases not matched to a gene: 12.

This clonotype was seen a few times. DNA of the CDR3: TGCGCCAGCAGCGAGGGTCGTTCTCGGCAGCCCCAGCATTTT. This codes for CASSEGRSRQPQHF. The rearrangement joins TRBV4-1 to TRBJ1-5; no reliable D call. In germline, CDR1 is MGHRA, CDR2 YSYEKL. The V end was cut by 5 bases, the J end by 7 bases, with 15 bases between. The CDR3 has 14 amino acids.

This clonotype was counted a few times. The V and J genes are TRBV4-1 and TRBJ2-1; 10 bases agree with TRBD2. V was clipped by 1 base and J by 4 bases; unmatched bases: 7. Germline V gene data show CDR1 as MGHRA and CDR2 as YSYEKL. The CDR3 is made up of 17 amino acids. The CDR3 DNA is TGCGCCAGCAGCCAAGCCTCTAGCGGGAGTACATACAATGAGCAGTTCTTC. Residues: CASSQASSGSTYNEQFF.

The J gene is TRBJ2-1, the V gene TRBV28; D is perhaps TRBD1 (6 bases). CDR1 is MDHEN, CDR2 SYDVKM, per germline. Trimming removed 6 bases from V and 0 bases from J, with 15 bases in between. The CDR3 has 16 amino acids. The CDR3 DNA follows: TGTGCCAGCAGGCCTCCAGAAGGGGGCTCCTACAATGAGCAGTTCTTC. As protein: CASRPPEGGSYNEQFF.

This clonotype was seen many times. The chain joins TRBV7-8 to TRBJ2-2; tentative D call: TRBD2 (5 bases). Germline CDR1 reads SGHVS; CDR2 reads FQNEAQ. This CDR3 contains 12 residues. Trimming stripped 11 bases from V and 4 bases from J, with 11 bases between. CDR3 sequence reads: CAGVARTGELFF. In nucleotides, the CDR3 is TGTGCCGGAGTAGCGCGCACCGGGGAGCTGTTTTTT.

The chain links TRBV5-4 to TRBJ1-2; TRBD1 matches at 7 bases. The CDR3 is made up of 15 amino acids. J gave up 4 bases and V 1 base, and 7 bases lay outside the gene matches. Germline lookup yields CDR1 SGHNT and CDR2 YYREEE (reference sequence). DNA of the CDR3: TGTGCCAGCAGCTTGAAAGGACAGGCCCTCTATGGCTACACCTTC. Residues: CASSLKGQALYGYTF.

This clonotype was seen a few times. The chain carries TRBV7-8 and TRBJ1-1; possible D gene TRBD1, 5 bases. V gave up 1 base and J gave up 6 bases, with 18 bases separating them. The germline CDR1 and CDR2 sequences are SGHVS and FQNEAQ. This CDR3 has 16 amino acids. The CDR3 DNA sequence: TGTGCCAGCAGCTTAGATTCCAGGAAGGGGATACCTGAAGCTTTCTTT. It is translated as CASSLDSRKGIPEAFF.

In this sample, this clonotype turned up many times. The chain combines TRBV2 with TRBJ1-3, with unresolved D. The V end was cut by 5 bases, the J end by 4 bases, with 15 bases between. CDR1 is SNHLY and CDR2 is FYNNEI in the germline V gene. CDR3 size: 15 residues. CDR3 region: CASSKDLRSGNTIYF. The CDR3 region has the DNA TGTGCCAGCAGTAAGGACCTTCGAAGCGGAAACACCATATATTTT. The variable domain in full, with the rest retrieved from reference TRBV2 and TRBJ1-3, is EPEVTQTPSHQVTQMGQEVILRCVPISNHLYFYWYRQILGQKVEFLVSFYNNEISEKSEIFDDQFSVERPDGSNFTLKIRSTKLEDSAMYFCASSKDLRSGNTIYFGEGSWLTVV.

This clonotype was recorded many times. J is TRBJ2-7 and V is TRBV20-1, with D perhaps matching TRBD1 (6 bases). V dropped 2 bases and J dropped 2 bases, with 10 bases sitting between them. Germline V gene lookup returns CDR1 DFQATT and CDR2 SNEGSKA (reference sequence). The CDR3 spans 13 residues. The CDR3 DNA sequence: TGCAGTGCTAGAACCGACAGGACCTACGAGCAGTACTTC. It translates to CSARTDRTYEQYF.

As regards this clonotype: With a much larger clone just one base away, this may be a read error. The J gene is TRBJ1-1, the V gene TRBV19; D might be TRBD1 (6 bases). Trimming pared 3 bases from V and 0 bases from J, leaving 17 bases between. Per germline, CDR1 LNHDA and CDR2 SQIVND (reference sequence). The CDR3 length is 17 residues. The CDR3 loop reads CASSIWTVREVNTEAFF. The DNA of the CDR3 is TGTGCCAGTAGTATCTGGACAGTGCGTGAGGTGAACACTGAAGCTTTCTTT.

The sample holds many counts of this clonotype. The V and J genes are TRBV7-9 and TRBJ1-3; D may be TRBD1 (5 bases). In germline, CDR1 is SEHNR, CDR2 FQNEAQ (reference sequence). V lost 5 bases and J 2 bases, leaving 13 bases between the germline ends. The CDR3 is 15 amino acids. CDR3: CASSPRGGAGNTIYF. The CDR3, as DNA: TGTGCCAGCAGCCCTCGGGGCGGGGCTGGAAACACCATATATTTT.